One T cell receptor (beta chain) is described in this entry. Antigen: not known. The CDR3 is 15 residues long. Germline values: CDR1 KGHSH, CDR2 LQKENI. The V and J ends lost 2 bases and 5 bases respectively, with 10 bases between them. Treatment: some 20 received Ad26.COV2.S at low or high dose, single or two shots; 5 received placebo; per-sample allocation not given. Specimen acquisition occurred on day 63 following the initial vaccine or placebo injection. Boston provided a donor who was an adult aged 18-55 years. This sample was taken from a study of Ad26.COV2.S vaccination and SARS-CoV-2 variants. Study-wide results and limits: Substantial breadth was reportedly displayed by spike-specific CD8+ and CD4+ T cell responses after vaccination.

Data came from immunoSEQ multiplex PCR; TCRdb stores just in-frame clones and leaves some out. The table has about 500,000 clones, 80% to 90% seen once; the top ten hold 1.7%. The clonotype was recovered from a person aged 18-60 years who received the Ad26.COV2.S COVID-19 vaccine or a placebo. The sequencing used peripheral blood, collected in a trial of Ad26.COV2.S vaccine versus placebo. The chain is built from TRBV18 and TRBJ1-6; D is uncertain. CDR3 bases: TGTGCCAGCTCACCATTGGACGGCGATAATTCACCCCTCCACTTT. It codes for CASSPLDGDNSPLHF.